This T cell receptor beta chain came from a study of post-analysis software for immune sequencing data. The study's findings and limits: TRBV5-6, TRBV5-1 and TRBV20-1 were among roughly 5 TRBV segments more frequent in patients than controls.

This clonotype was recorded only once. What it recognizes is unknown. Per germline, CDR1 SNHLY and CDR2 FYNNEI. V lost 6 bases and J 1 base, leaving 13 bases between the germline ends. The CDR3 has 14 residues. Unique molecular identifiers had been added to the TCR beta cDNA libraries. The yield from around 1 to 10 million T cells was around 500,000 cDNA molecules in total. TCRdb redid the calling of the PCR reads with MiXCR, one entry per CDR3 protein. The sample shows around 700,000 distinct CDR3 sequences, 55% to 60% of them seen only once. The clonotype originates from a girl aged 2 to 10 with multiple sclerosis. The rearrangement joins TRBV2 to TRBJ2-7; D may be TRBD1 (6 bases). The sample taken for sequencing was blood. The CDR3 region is CASRFETGSYEQYF. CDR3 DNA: TGTGCCAGCAGGTTCGAGACAGGATCCTACGAGCAGTACTTC.